The 29 T cell receptor beta chains presented below share a single source sample, sequenced in a study of T-cell memory formation after mild COVID-19. TCRdb fed the 5' RACE reads into MiXCR, producing one record per CDR3 protein. The table includes about 400,000 distinct CDR3 sequences, under 20% detected once. Sequenced: PBMCs or a T cell subset sorted from them (not recorded which). These receptors were obtained from a man younger than 35 who had mild COVID-19 (a few samples of this study predate the infection). Cell type and time point are not known.

This CDR3 is CASSLGLYYEQYV. CDR3 DNA sequence: TGTGCCAGCAGCTTAGGGTTGTACTACGAGCAGTACGTC. The chain is built from TRBV7-2 and TRBJ2-7; D not certain. Per the germline V gene, CDR1 is SGHTA and CDR2 is FQGNSA. The CDR3 covers 13 residues. V lost 1 base and J 3 bases, leaving 7 bases between the germline ends.

The chain combines TRBV5-1 with TRBJ1-2, with D unresolved. V shed 4 bases and J shed 2 bases, with 18 bases lying between them. Per germline, CDR1 SGHRS and CDR2 YFSETQ. The CDR3 runs to 16 residues. The CDR3 reads CASSHNGVTANYGYTF. CDR3 coding DNA: TGCGCCAGCAGCCACAACGGGGTCACAGCCAACTATGGCTACACCTTC.

This chain connects TRBV4-1 to TRBJ1-6; D unclear. With 1 base removed from V and 1 base from J, the gap between germline ends came to 8 bases. CDR1 and CDR2 (germline): MGHRA, YSYEKL. This CDR3 comprises 16 residues. CDR3 nucleotide sequence: TGCGCCAGCAGCCAAGGTGAAGGGTCCTATAATTCACCCCTCCACTTT. This sequence encodes CASSQGEGSYNSPLHF.

This clonotype has more than one count but fewer than ten. The chain uses TRBV6-2 or TRBV6-3 and TRBJ2-7, with D perhaps TRBD1 or TRBD2 (6 bases each). Germline CDR1 reads MNHEY; CDR2 reads SVGEGT. Trimming stripped 2 bases from V and 2 bases from J, with 13 bases between. This CDR3 spans 15 amino acids. The CDR3 DNA is TGTGCCAGCAGTTACGCGTTTAGGGGGGCCTACGAGCAGTACTTC. The encoded protein is CASSYAFRGAYEQYF.

This clonotype was found a few times. This sequence joins TRBV5-6 and TRBJ1-5, with a weak D call TRBD1 (5 bases). V lost 0 bases and J lost 7, with 14 bases in between. The CDR3 extends over 15 amino acids. Per the germline V gene, CDR1 is SGHDT and CDR2 is YYEEEE. CDR3 sequence: CASSLGSGKGQPQHF. The DNA for the CDR3 is TGTGCCAGCAGCTTGGGGTCAGGGAAAGGGCAGCCCCAGCATTTT.

The genes are TRBV5-1 and TRBJ2-1; 8 positions match TRBD1. V lost 4 bases, J lost 12 bases, and 12 bases stayed unmatched. There are 14 residues in the CDR3. From germline, CDR1 is SGHRS and CDR2 YFSETQ. The chain's CDR3 is CASSEDRAGLGQFF. The DNA of the CDR3 is TGCGCCAGCAGCGAGGACAGGGCGGGGCTCGGGCAGTTCTTC. Looking up the rest from reference TRBV5-1 and TRBJ2-1 gives the full variable domain: KAGVTQTPRYLIKTRGQQVTLSCSPISGHRSVSWYQQTPGQGLQFLFEYFSETQRNKGNFPGRFSGRQFSNSRSEMNVSTLELGDSALYLCASSEDRAGLGQFFGPGTRLTVL.

In its sample, this clonotype was seen a few times. The chain is built from TRBV12-3 or TRBV12-4 and TRBJ2-5; TRBD2 matches 10 bases. This CDR3 region has 16 residues. Trimming at V came to 3 bases and at J to 4 bases, leaving 8 bases not matched to a gene. The CDR3 loop is CASSFGSGGARETQYF. CDR3 DNA sequence: TGTGCCAGCAGTTTTGGGAGCGGGGGGGCTAGAGAGACCCAGTACTTC.

This clonotype was seen once. The chain carries TRBV20-1 and TRBJ1-6; no firm D call. The V and J ends lost 3 bases and 0 bases respectively, with 24 bases between them. CDR1 is DFQATT, CDR2 SNEGSKA, per germline (reference sequence). The CDR3 covers 20 residues. The CDR3 loop reads CSARAWEAADRVSYNSPLHF. CDR3 coding DNA: TGCAGTGCTAGGGCCTGGGAGGCAGCAGATAGAGTCTCCTATAATTCACCCCTCCACTTT.

This clonotype turned up a few times. V and J are TRBV7-6 and TRBJ1-1, with D hard to call. The CDR3 extends over 15 amino acids. Germline-derived CDR1 and CDR2 are SGHVS and FNYEAQ. V shed 4 bases and J shed 5 bases, with 17 bases lying between them. CDR3 sequence (DNA): TGTGCCAGCAGCTCCCCCGGATCTGGGATAACTGAAGCTTTCTTT. Its protein product is CASSSPGSGITEAFF.

DNA for the CDR3: TGTGCCAGCAGCTCGTCGTTAGATACGCAGTATTTT. Encoded protein: CASSSSLDTQYF. This sequence joins TRBV7-9 and TRBJ2-3; D not resolved. Trimming shortened V by 4 bases and J by 5 bases, and 7 bases separated the two germline ends. Germline assignment: CDR1 SEHNR and CDR2 FQNEAQ (reference sequence). This CDR3 region has 12 residues.

The rearrangement uses TRBV15 and TRBJ2-5; no firm D call. The V gene lost 3 bases and the J gene lost 5 bases, with 13 bases spanning the gap. From germline, CDR1 is LNHNV and CDR2 YYDKDF (reference sequence). This CDR3 is 14 amino acids long. The CDR3 sequence is CATSSHWVAETQYF. The DNA for the CDR3 is TGTGCCACCAGCAGCCACTGGGTGGCGGAGACCCAGTACTTC.

This clonotype was picked up a small number of times. V usage is TRBV6-2 or TRBV6-3 and J usage is TRBJ2-2, with D perhaps matching TRBD2 (6 bases). The CDR3 extends over 17 amino acids. The V end lost 8 bases, the J end lost 0 bases, and 19 bases lay between the germline ends. Germline lookup yields CDR1 MNHEY and CDR2 SVGEGT. The CDR3, as DNA: TGTGCCAGCTCCGATCCGTGGGGCGGGGCGAACACCGGGGAGCTGTTTTTT. This sequence encodes CASSDPWGGANTGELFF.

V and J are TRBV6-2 or TRBV6-3 and TRBJ1-1; D gene unclear. The CDR3 is 10 residues long. In germline, CDR1 is MNHEY, CDR2 SVGEGT. The V and J ends lost 8 bases and 7 bases respectively, with 8 bases between them. CDR3 sequence reads: CASGQLEAFF. The CDR3 DNA reads TGTGCCAGCGGGCAGCTTGAAGCTTTCTTT.

This clonotype was counted ten times or more. This rearrangement joins TRBV5-1 to TRBJ1-1; TRBD1 agrees at 8 bases. The CDR3 totals 14 residues. Germline CDR1 reads SGHRS; CDR2 reads YFSETQ. V dropped 4 bases and J dropped 4; count of bases not matched to a gene: 6. CDR3 sequence: CASSQGAQGTEAFF. CDR3 nucleotides: TGCGCCAGCAGCCAGGGGGCGCAAGGCACTGAAGCTTTCTTT.

This chain joins TRBV4-1 and TRBJ1-2; TRBD1 matches 7 bases. The CDR3 runs 15 residues. V dropped 0 bases and J dropped 8; count of bases not matched to a gene: 9. CDR1 is MGHRA and CDR2 is YSYEKL in the germline V gene. CDR3 in DNA: TGCGCCAGCAGCCAAGATTGGCAGGGGGTAGGCGGCTACACCTTC. Translating gives CASSQDWQGVGGYTF.

The chain employs TRBV4-1 and TRBJ1-2; tentatively, D is TRBD1 (5 bases). Between the trimmed V and J ends, which lost 0 bases and 3 bases, there was a span of 14 bases. Germline V gene sequence: CDR1 MGHRA, CDR2 YSYEKL. This CDR3 region has 16 residues. CDR3 loop: CASSQDWGRSHYGYTF. The DNA for the CDR3 is TGCGCCAGCAGCCAAGACTGGGGCAGGTCACACTATGGCTACACCTTC.

The chain combines TRBV5-1 with TRBJ2-7; D remains unclear. Germline-derived CDR1 and CDR2 are SGHRS and YFSETQ. This CDR3 region has 14 residues. V was clipped by 4 bases and J by 4 bases, with 15 bases between them. CDR3 residues: CASSVGPVGYEQYF. DNA of the CDR3: TGCGCCAGCAGCGTTGGGCCCGTAGGTTACGAGCAGTACTTC.

This rearrangement joins TRBV30 to TRBJ1-2; D is unclear. The V and J ends lost 0 bases and 6 bases respectively, with 5 bases between them. CDR1 and CDR2 from the germline V gene are GTSNPN and SVGIG (reference sequence). This CDR3 has 11 residues. The DNA for the CDR3 is TGTGCCTGGAGTGTACTTGATGGCTACACCTTC. The encoded protein is CAWSVLDGYTF.

The chain is built from TRBV7-2 and TRBJ1-4; D ambiguous. This CDR3 region has 13 residues. Germline lookup yields CDR1 SGHTA and CDR2 FQGNSA. Trimming pared 3 bases from V and 5 bases from J, leaving 7 bases between. In DNA form, the CDR3 reads TGTGCCAGCAGCTTTACGGGGAATGAAAAACTGTTTTTT. Encoded protein: CASSFTGNEKLFF. The whole variable domain, remainder taken from reference TRBV7-2 and TRBJ1-4, is GAGVSQSPSNKVTEKGKDVELRCDPISGHTALYWYRQSLGQGLEFLIYFQGNSAPDKSGLPSDRFSAERTGGSVSTLTIQRTQQEDSAVYLCASSFTGNEKLFFGSGTQLSVL.

V is TRBV2 and J is TRBJ2-3; 9 bases agree with TRBD2. V lost 8 bases, J lost 4 bases, and 7 bases stayed unmatched. Per germline, CDR1 SNHLY and CDR2 FYNNEI. This CDR3 is built from 14 residues. CDR3 loop: CASGVGGGADTQYF. CDR3 in DNA: TGTGCCAGCGGAGTTGGCGGGGGGGCAGATACGCAGTATTTT.

This chain uses TRBV9 with TRBJ2-3; TRBD2 agrees at 10 bases. The trim removed 0 bases at V and 4 bases at J, leaving 5 bases unmatched. Looked up from germline, CDR1 is SGDLS and CDR2 is YYNGEE. The CDR3 runs 16 residues. This CDR3 reads CASSVEASGGADTQYF. CDR3 coding DNA: TGTGCCAGCAGCGTAGAGGCTAGCGGGGGTGCAGATACGCAGTATTTT.

This clonotype has only a few counts. The genes are TRBV6-5 and TRBJ2-3; 11 positions match TRBD2. The CDR3 totals 14 residues. Trimming removed 7 bases from V and 4 bases from J; junction bases left unmatched: 4. Germline-derived CDR1 and CDR2 are MNHEY and SVGAGI. Here the CDR3 reads CASKLAGEADTQYF. The CDR3 bases are TGTGCCAGCAAACTAGCGGGGGAGGCAGATACGCAGTATTTT.

The chain has TRBV7-9 and TRBJ2-3, with D perhaps given as TRBD1 or TRBD2 (5 bases each). Germline CDR1 is SEHNR and CDR2 is FQNEAQ (reference sequence). Trimming removed 5 bases from V and 1 base from J, with 10 bases in between. The length of the CDR3 is 14 residues. CDR3 DNA sequence: TGTGCCAGCAGCGAGGGACGAGGCACAGATACGCAGTATTTT. It is translated as CASSEGRGTDTQYF.

This sequence joins TRBV6-1 and TRBJ1-5; 8 nucleotides match TRBD1. V shed 6 bases and J 4 bases; nucleotides not matched to a gene: 8. This CDR3 has 15 residues. The V gene's germline CDR1 is MNHNS and CDR2 SASEGT. This CDR3 reads CASSVPNRGNQPQHF. CDR3 bases: TGTGCCAGCAGCGTACCTAACAGGGGGAATCAGCCCCAGCATTTT.

This chain uses TRBV6-2 or TRBV6-3 with TRBJ2-3, with D perhaps matching TRBD1 (6 bases). The CDR3 extends over 11 amino acids. Trimming pared 5 bases from V and 7 bases from J, leaving 7 bases between. From germline, CDR1 is MNHEY and CDR2 SVGEGT. The CDR3 protein is CASSQGYTQYF. DNA of the CDR3: TGTGCCAGCAGTCAGGGGTATACGCAGTATTTT.

J is TRBJ1-4 and V is TRBV7-9, with D unresolved. CDR1 is SEHNR and CDR2 is FQNEAQ in the germline V gene (reference sequence). The CDR3 covers 17 residues. V lost 0 bases, J lost 3 bases, and 14 bases lay in between. The CDR3 DNA is TGTGCCAGCAGCTTAGCCCCCCTCACCGCCTCTAATGAAAAACTGTTTTTT. Translation gives CASSLAPLTASNEKLFF.

The rearrangement uses TRBV9 and TRBJ1-1; D ambiguous. From germline, CDR1 is SGDLS and CDR2 YYNGEE. There are 15 residues in the CDR3. Trimming cost V 0 bases and J 0 bases, with 9 bases left between them. In nucleotides, the CDR3 is TGTGCCAGCAGCGTAGGAGGACTCATGAACACTGAAGCTTTCTTT. This encodes CASSVGGLMNTEAFF.

This clonotype was seen at least ten times. The V call is TRBV4-1, the J call TRBJ2-7; 11 bases map to TRBD2. CDR3 length equals 14 residues. J lost 4 bases, V lost 4 bases, and 3 bases had no gene match. In germline, CDR1 is MGHRA, CDR2 YSYEKL. The chain's CDR3 is CASSPLAGGYEQYF. The CDR3 region has the DNA TGCGCCAGCAGCCCTCTAGCGGGGGGATACGAGCAGTACTTC.

The gene calls are TRBV20-1 and TRBJ2-7; maybe TRBD1 (6 bases). V dropped 5 bases and J dropped 5 bases, with 16 bases sitting between them. Germline V gene sequence: CDR1 DFQATT, CDR2 SNEGSKA (reference sequence). The CDR3 loop spans 13 amino acids. The CDR3 nucleotides read TGCAGTGCTTTTGGCAGGGGTGTCGACGAGCAGTACTTC. Protein sequence: CSAFGRGVDEQYF.